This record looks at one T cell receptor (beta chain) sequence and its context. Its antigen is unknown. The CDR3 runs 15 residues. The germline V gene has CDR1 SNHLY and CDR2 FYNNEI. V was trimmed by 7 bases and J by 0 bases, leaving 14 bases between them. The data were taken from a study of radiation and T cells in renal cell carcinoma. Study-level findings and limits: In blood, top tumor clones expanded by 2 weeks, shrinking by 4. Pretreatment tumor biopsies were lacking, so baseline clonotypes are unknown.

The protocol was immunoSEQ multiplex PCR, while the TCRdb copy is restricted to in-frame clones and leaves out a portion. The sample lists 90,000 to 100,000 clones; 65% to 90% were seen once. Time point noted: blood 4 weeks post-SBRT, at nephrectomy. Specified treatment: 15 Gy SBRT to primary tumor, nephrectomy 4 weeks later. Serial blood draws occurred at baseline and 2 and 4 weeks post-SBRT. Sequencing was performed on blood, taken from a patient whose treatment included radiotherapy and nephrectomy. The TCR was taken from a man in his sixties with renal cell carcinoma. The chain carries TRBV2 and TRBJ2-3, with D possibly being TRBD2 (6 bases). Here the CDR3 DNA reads TGTGCCAGCACCTATGGAGGGTCTAGCACAGATACGCAGTATTTT. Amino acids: CASTYGGSSTDTQYF.